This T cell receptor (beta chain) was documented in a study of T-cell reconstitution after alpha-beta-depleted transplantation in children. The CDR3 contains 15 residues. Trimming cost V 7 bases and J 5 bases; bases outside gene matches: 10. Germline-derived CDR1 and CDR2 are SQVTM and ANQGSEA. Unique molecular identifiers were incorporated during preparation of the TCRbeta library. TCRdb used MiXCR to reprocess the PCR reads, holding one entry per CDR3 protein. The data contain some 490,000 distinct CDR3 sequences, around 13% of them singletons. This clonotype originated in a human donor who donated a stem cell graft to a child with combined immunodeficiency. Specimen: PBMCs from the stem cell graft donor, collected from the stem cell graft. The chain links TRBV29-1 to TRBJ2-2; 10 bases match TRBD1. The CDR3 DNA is TGCAGCGATCCCGGGACAGGGGCTGGGACCGGGGAGCTGTTTTTT. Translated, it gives CSDPGTGAGTGELFF.